These 12 T cell receptor beta chains were all obtained from the same sample, sequenced in a study of human CD4 T cells and Enterobacteriaceae. All CD4+ cells other than CD45RA+CCR7+CD95- naive cells were sorted as memory, over 95% pure. The protocol was immunoSEQ multiplex PCR, while the TCRdb copy is restricted to in-frame clones and leaves out a portion. The repertoire includes tens of thousands of clones, 70% to 85% of them detected once, and around 1.8% sits in the top ten. Sequencing used memory CD4+ T cells from blood. The origin of the receptors is a human donor in good health.

V gene TRBV2 combines with J gene TRBJ1-2; 7 bases align to TRBD1. The germline V gene encodes CDR1 SNHLY and CDR2 FYNNEI. This CDR3 has 14 amino acids. The V segment lost 4 bases and the J segment 10 bases; nucleotides outside the gene matches: 12. CDR3 in amino acids: CASSVAQTGTDYTF. In DNA form, the CDR3 reads TGTGCCAGCAGTGTGGCCCAGACAGGGACGGACTACACCTTC.

The chain has TRBV10-3 and TRBJ2-5; 9 bases are a match to TRBD1. The junction had 4 bases not matched to a gene; V was cut back by 6 bases and J by 5 bases. Per germline, CDR1 ENHRY and CDR2 SYGVKD. The CDR3 has 13 residues. Here the CDR3 reads CAISSGQGETQYF. The DNA of the CDR3 is TGTGCCATCAGCTCCGGACAGGGGGAGACCCAGTACTTC.

This sequence joins TRBV10-1 and TRBJ2-1; 9 positions match TRBD2. Germline values: CDR1 WNHNN, CDR2 SYGVQD (reference sequence). V was pared by 0 bases and J by 8 bases, with 11 bases of the junction left unmatched. This CDR3 contains 17 residues. The CDR3: CASSESPRGGRAHEQFF. The DNA for the CDR3 is TGCGCCAGCAGTGAGTCGCCGCGGGGCGGGAGGGCCCATGAGCAGTTCTTC.

V and J are TRBV5-4 and TRBJ2-5; D gene uncertain. Germline V gene sequence: CDR1 SGHNT, CDR2 YYREEE (reference sequence). The CDR3 runs 14 residues. Trimming cost V 4 bases and J 0 bases, with 10 bases left between them. The CDR3 here is CASSADRYQETQYF. The CDR3 coding sequence is TGTGCCAGCAGCGCTGATAGGTACCAAGAGACCCAGTACTTC.

The chain couples TRBV7-2 to TRBJ2-1, with D perhaps being TRBD1 or TRBD2 (6 bases each). Germline CDR1 is SGHTA and CDR2 is FQGNSA. V shed 1 base and J shed 14 bases, with 15 bases lying between them. The CDR3 sequence is 13 residues long. CDR3 DNA sequence: TGTGCCAGCAGCTTAGAGACAGGCCGCGGGAAGTTCTTC. As protein: CASSLETGRGKFF.

The chain carries TRBV19 and TRBJ2-1; D possibly corresponds to TRBD1 (6 bases). V shed 6 bases and J shed 5 bases, with 17 bases lying between them. This CDR3 comprises 15 residues. Germline CDR1 and CDR2: LNHDA and SQIVND (reference sequence). CDR3 sequence: CASRGRGGQNNEQFF. The DNA for the CDR3 is TGTGCCAGTAGGGGCAGGGGCGGACAAAACAATGAGCAGTTCTTC.

V is TRBV4-1 and J is TRBJ1-5; 9 bases agree with TRBD1. The germline gives CDR1 MGHRA, CDR2 YSYEKL. The J segment lost 0 bases and the V segment lost 10 bases, leaving 7 bases of the junction unmatched. CDR3 length equals 15 residues. The CDR3 region is CATQTGGYSNQPQHF. Written as DNA, the CDR3 is TGCGCCACCCAGACAGGGGGATATAGCAATCAGCCCCAGCATTTT.

The sample holds a few counts of this clone. The CDR3 nucleotides read TGTGCCGCCACAGGGAGGGAGGGAACTAGCACAGATACGCAGTATTTT. Protein sequence: CAATGREGTSTDTQYF. The gene calls are TRBV28 and TRBJ2-3; a possible D gene is TRBD2 (7 bases). Trimming stripped 11 bases from V and 0 bases from J, with 21 bases between. Germline V gene sequence: CDR1 MDHEN, CDR2 SYDVKM. The CDR3 contains 16 residues. Full variable domain (missing parts from reference TRBV28 and TRBJ2-3): DVKVTQSSRYLVKRTGEKVFLECVQDMDHENMFWYRQDPGLGLRLIYFSYDVKMKEKGDIPEGYSVSREKKERFSLILESASTNQTSMYLCAATGREGTSTDTQYFGPGTRLTVL.

The rearrangement links TRBV11-2 to TRBJ1-5; unclear D gene. There are 15 residues in the CDR3. Germline lookup yields CDR1 SGHAT and CDR2 FQNNGV. The V end was cut by 0 bases, the J end by 7 bases, with 13 bases between. This chain's CDR3 is CASSLDHRFQQPQHF. The DNA for the CDR3 is TGTGCCAGCAGCTTAGATCACAGATTTCAACAGCCCCAGCATTTT.

The chain couples TRBV6-1 to TRBJ1-1; TRBD1 matches at 7 bases. The CDR3 runs to 15 residues. Germline V gene lookup returns CDR1 MNHNS and CDR2 SASEGT. V shed 8 bases, J shed 1 base, and the junction held 10 bases outside the gene matches. The CDR3 region has the DNA TGTGCCAGCCGCTCCCAGGGACAGCCGAACACTGAAGCTTTCTTT. It translates to CASRSQGQPNTEAFF.

This chain links TRBV1 with TRBJ2-3; the table's D call, TRBD2, has no DNA check behind it. TRBV1 corresponds to a pseudogene. This CDR3 spans 17 amino acids. CDR3 in DNA: TGCACCACCTCACTTGGGACTAGCGGGAGGTACACAGATACGCAGTATTTT. Residues: CTTSLGTSGRYTDTQYF.

This sequence joins TRBV18 and TRBJ2-5; 9 bases match TRBD1. The CDR3 is made up of 16 amino acids. V shed 3 bases, J shed 4 bases, and the junction held 9 bases outside the gene matches. Germline V gene data show CDR1 as KGHSH and CDR2 as LQKENI. CDR3 DNA sequence: TGTGCCAGCTCACCCCTGGTGGTGGGACAGGGAGAGACCCAGTACTTC. This gives the protein CASSPLVVGQGETQYF. Based on the CDR3 plus reference TRBV18 and TRBJ2-5, the full variable domain is NAGVMQNPRHLVRRRGQEARLRCSPMKGHSHVYWYRQLPEEGLKFMVYLQKENIIDESGMPKERFSAEFPKEGPSILRIQQVVRGDSAAYFCASSPLVVGQGETQYFGPGTRLLVL.